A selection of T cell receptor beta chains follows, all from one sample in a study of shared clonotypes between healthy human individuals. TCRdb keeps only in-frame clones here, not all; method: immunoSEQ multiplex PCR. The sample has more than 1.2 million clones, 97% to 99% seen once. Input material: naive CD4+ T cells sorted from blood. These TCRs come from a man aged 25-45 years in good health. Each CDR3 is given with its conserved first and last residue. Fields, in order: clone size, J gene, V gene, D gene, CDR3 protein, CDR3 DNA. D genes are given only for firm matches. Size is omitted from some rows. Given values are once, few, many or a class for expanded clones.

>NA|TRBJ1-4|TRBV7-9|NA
CASPPTRIATNEKLFF
TGTGCCAGCCCACCGACCCGTATTGCAACTAATGAAAAACTGTTTTTT
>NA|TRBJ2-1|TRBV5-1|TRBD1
CASSLDGQGARRNPTGEQFF
TGCGCCAGCAGCTTGGACGGACAGGGGGCCCGACGGAATCCTACAGGTGAGCAGTTCTTC
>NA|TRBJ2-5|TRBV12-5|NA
CASGLGGGVAETQYF
TGTGCTAGTGGTTTGGGAGGGGGAGTGGCAGAGACCCAGTACTTC
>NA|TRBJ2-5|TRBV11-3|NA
CASSPDGRTGETQYF
TGTGCCAGCAGCCCCGATGGTCGAACGGGGGAGACCCAGTACTTC
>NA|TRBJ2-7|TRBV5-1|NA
CASSRDPLAYEQYF
TGCGCCAGCAGCCGCGACCCTCTTGCCTACGAGCAGTACTTC
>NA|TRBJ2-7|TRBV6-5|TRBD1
CASRRQGNYEQYF
TGTGCCAGCAGACGACAGGGAAACTACGAGCAGTACTTC
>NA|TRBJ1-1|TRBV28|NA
CASSQMNTEAFF
TGTGCCAGCAGCCAGATGAACACTGAAGCTTTCTTT
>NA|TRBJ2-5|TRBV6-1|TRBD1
CASSVGPGQRKETQYF
TGTGCCAGCAGTGTTGGGCCGGGACAGAGAAAAGAGACCCAGTACTTC
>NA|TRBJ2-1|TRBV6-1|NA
CASSETVSSYNEQFF
TGTGCCAGCAGTGAAACGGTTAGCTCCTACAATGAGCAGTTCTTC
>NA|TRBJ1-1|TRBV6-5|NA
CASSYSGALNTEAFF
TGTGCCAGCAGTTACTCCGGGGCCTTGAACACTGAAGCTTTCTTT
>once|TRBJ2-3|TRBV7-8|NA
CASRDRDSYVDTQYF
TGTGCCAGCAGGGACCGGGACTCCTACGTGGATACGCAGTATTTT
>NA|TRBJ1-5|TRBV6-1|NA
CASSEEFPTGQMPQHF
TGTGCCAGCAGTGAAGAATTCCCCACAGGTCAAATGCCCCAGCATTTT
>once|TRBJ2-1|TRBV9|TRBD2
CASSVTSGRADEQFF
TGTGCCAGCAGCGTGACTAGCGGGAGGGCCGATGAGCAGTTCTTC
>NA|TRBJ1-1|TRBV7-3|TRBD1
CASSPTGMNTEAFF
TGTGCCAGCAGCCCGACAGGGATGAACACTGAAGCTTTCTTT
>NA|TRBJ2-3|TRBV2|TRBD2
CASMRAGGPDGTDTQYF
TGTGCCAGCATGAGGGCGGGAGGGCCGGATGGAACAGATACGCAGTATTTT
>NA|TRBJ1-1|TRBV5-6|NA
CASSFEIVGGTEAFF
TGTGCCAGCAGCTTTGAAATAGTGGGGGGCACTGAAGCTTTCTTT
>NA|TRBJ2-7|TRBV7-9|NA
CASSPGGRAYEQYF
TGTGCCAGCAGCCCCGGAGGACGGGCCTACGAGCAGTACTTC
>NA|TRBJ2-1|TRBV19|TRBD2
CASRIAGGFLYNEQFF
TGTGCCAGTAGAATAGCGGGAGGGTTTTTATACAATGAGCAGTTCTTC
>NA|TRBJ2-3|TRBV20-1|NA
CSASRGDTQYF
TGCAGTGCTAGCAGGGGAGATACGCAGTATTTT
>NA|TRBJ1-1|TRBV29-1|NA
CSGKGNTEAFF
TGCAGTGGGAAAGGGAACACTGAAGCTTTCTTT
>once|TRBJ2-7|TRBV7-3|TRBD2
CASSSREGPRVF
TGTGCCAGCAGCTCCCGGGAGGGGCCTAGGGTCTTC
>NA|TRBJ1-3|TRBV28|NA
CASSLLGTGNTIYF
TGTGCCAGCAGTTTATTAGGGACTGGAAACACCATATATTTT
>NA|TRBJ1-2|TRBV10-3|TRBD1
CAIEGASGYTF
TGTGCCATCGAGGGGGCCAGCGGCTACACCTTC
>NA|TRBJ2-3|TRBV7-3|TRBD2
CASSFFSGGPTDTQYF
TGTGCCAGCAGCTTTTTTTCGGGAGGCCCCACAGATACGCAGTATTTT
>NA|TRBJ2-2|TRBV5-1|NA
CASSLDRYTGELFF
TGCGCCAGCAGCTTGGACAGATACACCGGGGAGCTGTTTTTT
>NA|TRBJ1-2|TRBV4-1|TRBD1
CASSQGGTGLSRGYTF
TGCGCCAGCAGCCAGGGAGGGACAGGGTTGTCGCGAGGCTACACCTTC
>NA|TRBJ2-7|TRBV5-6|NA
CASSPMGDKYYEQYF
TGTGCCAGCAGCCCAATGGGGGATAAGTACTACGAGCAGTACTTC
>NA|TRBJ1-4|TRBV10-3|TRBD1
CAISGDRGNEKLFF
TGTGCCATCAGTGGGGACAGGGGTAATGAAAAACTGTTTTTT
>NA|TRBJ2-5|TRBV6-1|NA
CASRLGETQYF
TGTGCCAGCAGACTGGGGGAGACCCAGTACTTC
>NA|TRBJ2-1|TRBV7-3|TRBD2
CASSLSPTVAGGHNEQFF
TGTGCCAGCAGCTTAAGCCCCACGGTAGCGGGAGGTCACAATGAGCAGTTCTTC
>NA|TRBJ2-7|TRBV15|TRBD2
CATSRPGGYEQYF
TGTGCCACCAGCAGACCGGGGGGCTACGAGCAGTACTTC
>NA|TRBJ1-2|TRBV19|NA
CASSRVGYGYTF
TGTGCCAGCAGCAGGGTTGGCTATGGCTACACCTTC
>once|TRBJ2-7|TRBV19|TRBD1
CASSLGTGGYEQYF
TGTGCCAGTAGTCTCGGGACAGGGGGCTACGAGCAGTACTTC
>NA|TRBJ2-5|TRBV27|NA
CASSGSSREAQYF
TGTGCCAGCAGTGGGTCCTCCCGAGAGGCCCAGTACTTC
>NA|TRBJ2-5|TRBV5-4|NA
CASSYRATSQETQYF
TGTGCCAGCAGCTACCGGGCCACGAGCCAAGAGACCCAGTACTTC
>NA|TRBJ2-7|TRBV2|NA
CASSLYYEQYF
TGTGCCAGCAGTCTATACTACGAGCAGTACTTC
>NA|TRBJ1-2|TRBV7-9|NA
CASSFQRGDGYTF
TGTGCCAGCAGCTTCCAGAGGGGGGATGGCTACACCTTC
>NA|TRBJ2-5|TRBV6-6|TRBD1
CASSRQGWETQYF
TGTGCCAGCAGTAGACAGGGGTGGGAGACCCAGTACTTC
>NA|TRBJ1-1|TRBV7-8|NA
CASSLDRNTEAFF
TGTGCCAGCAGCCTCGACAGGAACACTGAAGCTTTCTTT
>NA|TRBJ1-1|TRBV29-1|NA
CSVEDLRGDGAFF
TGCAGCGTTGAAGATCTTCGGGGCGATGGGGCTTTCTTT
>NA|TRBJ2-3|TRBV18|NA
CASSPLSLTDTQYF
TGTGCCAGCTCACCATTGTCGCTCACAGATACGCAGTATTTT
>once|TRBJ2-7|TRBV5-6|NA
CASSLGTEYEQYF
TGTGCCAGCAGCTTGGGGACAGAATACGAGCAGTACTTC
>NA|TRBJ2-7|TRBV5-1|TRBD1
CASSLDRGYEQYF
TGCGCCAGCAGCTTGGACAGGGGGTACGAGCAGTACTTC
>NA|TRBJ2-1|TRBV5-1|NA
CASRGLAPYNEQFF
TGCGCCAGCAGAGGGCTAGCCCCGTACAATGAGCAGTTCTTC
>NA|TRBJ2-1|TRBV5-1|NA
CASSLGFYGQFF
TGCGCCAGCAGCTTGGGGTTCTATGGGCAGTTCTTC
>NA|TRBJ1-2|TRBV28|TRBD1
CASRRDSRPEGYGYTF
TGTGCCAGCAGGCGGGACAGCCGACCTGAGGGTTATGGCTACACCTTC
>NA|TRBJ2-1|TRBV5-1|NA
CASSTGLPSSYNEQFF
TGCGCCAGCAGCACGGGACTCCCGAGCTCCTACAATGAGCAGTTCTTC
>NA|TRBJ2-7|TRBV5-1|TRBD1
CASTGQGIYEQYF
TGCGCCAGCACGGGACAGGGGATCTACGAGCAGTACTTC
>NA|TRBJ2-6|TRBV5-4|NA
CASSFLSRTSGANVLTF
TGTGCCAGCAGCTTTCTTTCTAGGACCTCTGGGGCCAACGTCCTGACTTTC
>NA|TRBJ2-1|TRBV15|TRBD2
CATTDGGSTYNEQFF
TGTGCCACCACCGACGGCGGGAGCACATACAATGAGCAGTTCTTC
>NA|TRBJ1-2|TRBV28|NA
CASSLTGTYGYTF
TGTGCCAGCAGTTTAACCGGGACGTATGGCTACACCTTC
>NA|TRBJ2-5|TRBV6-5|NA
CASSDPDGGTQYF
TGTGCCAGCAGTGACCCGGACGGGGGGACCCAGTACTTC
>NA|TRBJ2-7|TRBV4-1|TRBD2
CASSQVAGLAGVIYEQYF
TGCGCCAGCAGCCAAGTCGCGGGACTAGCGGGAGTGATATACGAGCAGTACTTC
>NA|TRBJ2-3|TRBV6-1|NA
CASSEARAGWVTQYF
TGTGCCAGCAGTGAAGCGCGGGCAGGCTGGGTTACGCAGTATTTT